Below are 32 T cell receptor beta chains sequenced from a single sample in a study of monozygotic twins with inflammatory bowel disease. TCRdb reanalyzed the 5' RACE reads and collapses them to one entry per CDR3 protein, without DNA. This sample carries 330,000 or so distinct CDR3 sequences, with around 2% going to the ten biggest clones. What was sequenced was blood. The receptors shown here come from a human donor with ulcerative colitis or Crohn's disease, or a healthy co-twin of an affected twin (not recorded which).

The chain is built from TRBV29-1 and TRBJ2-7; TCRdb calls TRBD2, which cannot be checked without DNA. The CDR3 length is 14 residues. Looked up from germline, CDR1 is SQVTM and CDR2 is ANQGSEA. CDR3 in amino acids: CSVEGLEETYEQYF.

The rearrangement joins TRBV28 to TRBJ1-6; TCRdb's D call, TRBD1, is unchecked because there is no DNA. The length of the CDR3 is 12 residues. Germline V CDR1 and CDR2: MDHEN, SYDVKM. CDR3 loop: CASTTGITPLHF.

The chain has TRBV28 and TRBJ2-7; absent DNA, TCRdb's TRBD2 call cannot be checked. The CDR3 covers 14 residues. Germline CDR1 MDHEN, CDR2 SYDVKM. The CDR3 here is CASSLGRREGEQYF.

V usage is TRBV7-2 and J usage is TRBJ1-5. The CDR3 is 16 residues long. Germline-derived CDR1 and CDR2 are SGHTA and FQGNSA. This CDR3 reads CASSLNQMFSNQPQHF.

This sequence joins TRBV5-1 and TRBJ1-1. Germline-derived CDR1 and CDR2 are SGHRS and YFSETQ. The CDR3 has 13 residues. Here the CDR3 reads CASSLGDNTEAFF. Full variable domain (outside the CDR3, taken from reference TRBV5-1 and TRBJ1-1): KAGVTQTPRYLIKTRGQQVTLSCSPISGHRSVSWYQQTPGQGLQFLFEYFSETQRNKGNFPGRFSGRQFSNSRSEMNVSTLELGDSALYLCASSLGDNTEAFFGQGTRLTVV.

The chain uses TRBV6-2 or TRBV6-3 and TRBJ2-2; the D gene TCRdb calls, TRBD1, cannot be checked with no DNA. There are 15 residues in the CDR3. CDR1 and CDR2 from the germline V gene are MNHEY and SVGEGT. The CDR3 region is CASSLGDRPTGELFF.

This chain's CDR3 is CASSRQKGYEQYF. This chain links TRBV7-2 with TRBJ2-7. Germline loops: CDR1 SGHTA, CDR2 FQGNSA. The CDR3 contains 13 residues.

V and J are TRBV7-3 and TRBJ2-2; TCRdb reports TRBD2, a call that lacks DNA to check it against. Germline CDR1 SGHTA, CDR2 FQGTGA. The CDR3 spans 15 residues. The CDR3 sequence: CASSLVGPDTGELFF. The full variable domain, its missing parts supplied by reference TRBV7-3 and TRBJ2-2, is GAGVSQTPSNKVTEKGKYVELRCDPISGHTALYWYRQSLGQGPEFLIYFQGTGAADDSGLPNDRFFAVRPEGSVSTLKIQRTERGDSAVYLCASSLVGPDTGELFFGEGSRLTVL.

The gene calls are TRBV7-2 and TRBJ2-7; no DNA is available, so the TRBD2 call from TCRdb remains unchecked. CDR3 length: 14 residues. Germline lookup yields CDR1 SGHTA and CDR2 FQGNSA. CDR3: CASSLVAGPSEQYF. The variable domain in full, with the rest retrieved from reference TRBV7-2 and TRBJ2-7, is GAGVSQSPSNKVTEKGKDVELRCDPISGHTALYWYRQSLGQGLEFLIYFQGNSAPDKSGLPSDRFSAERTGGSVSTLTIQRTQQEDSAVYLCASSLVAGPSEQYFGPGTRLTVT.

This sequence joins TRBV14 and TRBJ2-7; absent DNA, TCRdb's TRBD2 call cannot be checked. The V gene's germline CDR1 is SGHDN and CDR2 FVKESK. CDR3 size: 12 residues. The CDR3 here is CASSRGTYEQYF.

The chain joins TRBV15 to TRBJ1-1. Germline CDR1 LNHNV, CDR2 YYDKDF (reference sequence). CDR3 size: 13 residues. The chain's CDR3 is CATSPRLNTEAFF.

The chain combines TRBV3-1 with TRBJ2-7; absent DNA, TCRdb's TRBD1 call cannot be checked. CDR3 length: 14 residues. Germline CDR1 and CDR2: LGHDT and YNNKEL (reference sequence). The CDR3 region is CASSRRTLAGEQYF.

V is TRBV21-1 and J is TRBJ2-2. TRBV21-1 represents a pseudogene. This CDR3 has 13 amino acids. CDR3 loop: CASSKTGPGELFF.

The gene calls are TRBV7-2 and TRBJ2-3; TCRdb picks TRBD2, but there is no DNA to check that call. The CDR3 consists of 15 residues. The V gene's germline CDR1 is SGHTA and CDR2 FQGNSA. Here the CDR3 reads CASSKSRENTDTQYF.

The chain links TRBV10-3 to TRBJ1-2; TCRdb's assignment of TRBD1 cannot be checked, as there is no DNA. The germline CDR1 and CDR2 sequences are ENHRY and SYGVKD. CDR3 size: 14 residues. This CDR3 is CAISESQGFGGYTF.

This chain joins TRBV4-1 and TRBJ2-5. In germline, CDR1 is MGHRA, CDR2 YSYEKL. The CDR3 sequence is 13 residues long. The CDR3 reads CASSPTPQETQYF.

The rearrangement joins TRBV5-1 to TRBJ1-5. From germline, CDR1 is SGHRS and CDR2 YFSETQ. This CDR3 has 13 amino acids. The CDR3 reads CASSFGGNQPQHF.

The chain has TRBV6-2 or TRBV6-3 and TRBJ1-5. The germline V gene encodes CDR1 MNHEY and CDR2 SVGEGT. CDR3 length: 12 amino acids. The CDR3: CASSPRDQPQHF.

V gene TRBV5-5 combines with J gene TRBJ1-1; TCRdb proposes TRBD1, but this gene call is untestable without DNA. Looked up from germline, CDR1 is SGHKS and CDR2 is YYEKEE (reference sequence). There are 15 residues in the CDR3. CDR3 sequence: CASSLRTGGNLGAFF. The variable domain in full, with the rest retrieved from reference TRBV5-5 and TRBJ1-1, is DAGVTQSPTHLIKTRGQQVTLRCSPISGHKSVSWYQQVLGQGPQFIFQYYEKEERGRGNFPDRFSARQFPNYSSELNVNALLLGDSALYLCASSLRTGGNLGAFFGQGTRLTVV.

This chain links TRBV7-9 with TRBJ2-5; there is no DNA to check the TCRdb D call of TRBD2. Per germline, CDR1 SEHNR and CDR2 FQNEAQ (reference sequence). The CDR3 spans 16 residues. CDR3 protein: CASSFILAENKETQYF.

The V gene is TRBV24-1, the J gene TRBJ1-1; the TCRdb call, TRBD1, lacks DNA for checking. The CDR3 has 15 residues. Germline-derived CDR1 and CDR2 are KGHDR and SFDVKD. This CDR3 is CATSDPSGRSGEAFF.

The rearrangement uses TRBV20-1 and TRBJ2-1; TCRdb returns TRBD2, unconfirmable since there is no DNA. In germline, CDR1 is DFQATT, CDR2 SNEGSKA (reference sequence). The length of the CDR3 is 15 residues. The CDR3 reads CSGTSGQAYYNEQFF.

The genes are TRBV28 and TRBJ2-1; TCRdb gives TRBD1 as the D gene, but with no DNA this cannot be confirmed. CDR1 and CDR2 from the germline V gene are MDHEN and SYDVKM. This CDR3 is built from 12 residues. The CDR3 here is CASSGGGGEQFF.

V usage is TRBV6-6 and J usage is TRBJ1-5; TCRdb outputs TRBD1, but without DNA this stays unchecked. The CDR3 consists of 13 residues. From germline, CDR1 is MNHNY and CDR2 SVGAGI (reference sequence). The CDR3 loop is CASIWGIGQPQHF.

The chain couples TRBV9 to TRBJ1-2; TCRdb outputs TRBD1, but without DNA this stays unchecked. The CDR3 totals 14 residues. From germline, CDR1 is SGDLS and CDR2 YYNGEE. The CDR3 loop is CASSVDSGGTGYTF.

The rearrangement uses TRBV20-1 and TRBJ2-7; the D gene TCRdb calls, TRBD1, cannot be checked with no DNA. Germline V lookup: CDR1 DFQATT, CDR2 SNEGSKA (reference sequence). The CDR3 extends over 14 amino acids. The CDR3 is CSARSGDGFYEQYF.

The V and J genes are TRBV5-1 and TRBJ2-5; the TCRdb call, TRBD1, lacks DNA for checking. CDR3 size: 16 residues. The germline V gene encodes CDR1 SGHRS and CDR2 YFSETQ. CDR3 amino acids: CASSSVPGQGLRTQYF.

The gene calls are TRBV20-1 and TRBJ1-1. CDR3 length equals 13 residues. Germline V CDR1 and CDR2: DFQATT, SNEGSKA (reference sequence). CDR3 loop: CSASPPGTSEAFF.

This sequence joins TRBV15 and TRBJ2-6. Germline V gene sequence: CDR1 LNHNV, CDR2 YYDKDF (reference sequence). The CDR3 is made up of 16 amino acids. This CDR3 is CATSREANSGANVLTF. Combining the CDR3 with reference TRBV15 and TRBJ2-6 gives the whole variable domain DAMVIQNPRYQVTQFGKPVTLSCSQTLNHNVMYWYQQKSSQAPKLLFHYYDKDFNNEADTPDNFQSRRPNTSFCFLDIRSPGLGDTAMYLCATSREANSGANVLTFGAGSRLTVL.

The chain carries TRBV7-9 and TRBJ1-2; no DNA is available, so the TRBD1 call from TCRdb remains unchecked. There are 12 residues in the CDR3. Germline V gene data show CDR1 as SEHNR and CDR2 as FQNEAQ (reference sequence). The CDR3 region is CASSPGQAGYTF.

This rearrangement joins TRBV27 to TRBJ2-5; TCRdb reports TRBD1, a call that lacks DNA to check it against. CDR1 is MNHEY, CDR2 SMNVEV, per germline (reference sequence). The CDR3 has 16 residues. This CDR3 reads CASSVAGGAFIGTQYF.

The J gene is TRBJ2-1, the V gene TRBV11-2. The germline V gene encodes CDR1 SGHAT and CDR2 FQNNGV. CDR3 length: 15 amino acids. CDR3 amino acids: CASSQQRNTYNEQFF.